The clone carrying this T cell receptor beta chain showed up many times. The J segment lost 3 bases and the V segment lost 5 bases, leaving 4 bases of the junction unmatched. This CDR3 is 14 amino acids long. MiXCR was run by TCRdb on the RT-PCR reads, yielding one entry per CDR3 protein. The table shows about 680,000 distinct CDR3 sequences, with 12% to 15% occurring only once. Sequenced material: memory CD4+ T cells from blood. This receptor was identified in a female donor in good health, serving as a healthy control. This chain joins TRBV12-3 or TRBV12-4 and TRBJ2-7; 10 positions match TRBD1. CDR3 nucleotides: TGTGCCAGCAGTCTCCGGACAGGGGGCTACGAGCAGTACTTC. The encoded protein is CASSLRTGGYEQYF.